Listed below are T cell receptor beta chains from one sample, sequenced in a study of regulatory T cells in long-lasting Graves disease. TCRdb re-derived calls from the multiplex PCR reads in MiXCR, one entry per CDR3 protein. The sample includes over 300,000 distinct CDR3 sequences, roughly a fifth of them seen just once. The source material was peripheral blood mononuclear cells (PBMCs), sampled when the disease was refractory, from a patient treated with antithyroid drugs. All receptors come from a female donor with Graves disease. CDR3s include the opening cysteine and the closing phenylalanine or tryptophan. Each record gives: clone size, D gene, V gene, J gene, CDR3 protein, CDR3 DNA. A D gene is named only where the DNA matches it firmly. Clone size appears in some rows only: once, few, many, or a class for an expanded clone.

NA	NA	TRBV5-5	TRBJ1-2	CASSLDQGYGYTF	TGTGCCAGCAGCTTGGACCAAGGCTATGGCTACACCTTC
few	NA	TRBV7-8	TRBJ2-7	CANSSEGVGYEQYF	TGTGCCAACAGCTCTGAGGGGGTAGGCTACGAGCAGTACTTC
NA	NA	TRBV4-1	TRBJ2-5	CASSQDPSMRAETQYF	TGCGCCAGCAGCCAAGATCCCAGTATGCGCGCCGAGACCCAGTACTTC
NA	TRBD1	TRBV18	TRBJ1-1	CASSPRTGGMNTEAFF	TGTGCCAGCTCACCTCGGACAGGGGGAATGAACACTGAAGCTTTCTTT
NA	NA	TRBV27	TRBJ1-1	CAGSLRGGNTEAFF	TGTGCCGGCAGTTTGAGGGGCGGGAACACTGAAGCTTTCTTT
many	NA	TRBV2	TRBJ1-5	CASTANRRYQPQHF	TGTGCCAGCACGGCCAACCGACGGTATCAGCCCCAGCATTTT
NA	NA	TRBV10-3	TRBJ2-7	CAISAGDRREQYF	TGTGCCATCAGCGCCGGGGACCGCCGGGAGCAGTACTTC
many	NA	TRBV9	TRBJ1-2	CASSLTLNYGYTF	TGTGCCAGCAGCTTAACACTGAACTATGGCTACACCTTC
NA	NA	TRBV29-1	TRBJ2-1	CSVDRTYNEQFF	TGCAGCGTCGACAGGACCTACAATGAGCAGTTCTTC
many	NA	TRBV6-5	TRBJ2-7	CASSYAGGSYEQYF	TGTGCCAGCAGTTACGCGGGTGGGTCCTACGAGCAGTACTTC
few	NA	TRBV7-8	TRBJ1-6	CASSPGRGGNSPLHF	TGTGCCAGCAGCCCAGGCAGGGGTGGGAATTCACCCCTCCACTTT
many	NA	TRBV5-5	TRBJ1-1	CASSLGPTNTEAFF	TGTGCCAGCAGTTTGGGACCGACGAACACTGAAGCTTTCTTT
many	TRBD1	TRBV5-1	TRBJ1-6	CASSRQGEDSPLHF	TGCGCCAGCAGCCGACAGGGTGAGGATTCACCCCTCCACTTT
many	TRBD2	TRBV2	TRBJ2-2	CASRPPGLATNTGELFF	TGTGCCAGCAGACCACCGGGACTAGCGACGAACACCGGGGAGCTGTTTTTT
many	TRBD1	TRBV13	TRBJ1-1	CASSPDRVTEAFF	TGTGCCAGCAGCCCGGACAGGGTCACTGAAGCTTTCTTT
many	NA	TRBV11-2	TRBJ1-2	CASSLGVGGYGYTF	TGTGCCAGCAGCTTAGGGGTCGGGGGCTATGGCTACACCTTC
few	TRBD2	TRBV6-1	TRBJ2-7	CASSRSGTSIREQYF	TGTGCCAGCAGTCGTTCCGGGACTAGCATTAGGGAGCAGTACTTC
few	NA	TRBV10-3	TRBJ2-3	CAISGLTEETTDTQYF	TGTGCCATCAGTGGGCTGACAGAAGAAACCACAGATACGCAGTATTTT
many	NA	TRBV7-6	TRBJ1-4	CASSLEGFAATNEKLFF	TGTGCCAGCAGCCTCGAAGGGTTTGCGGCAACTAATGAAAAACTGTTTTTT
many	TRBD1	TRBV13	TRBJ2-5	CASSLVAGGDWETQYF	TGTGCCAGCAGCTTAGTTGCAGGGGGTGACTGGGAGACCCAGTACTTC
many	TRBD2	TRBV20-1	TRBJ2-7	CSARVGTSGIEQYF	TGCAGTGCTAGAGTAGGGACTAGCGGGATCGAGCAGTACTTC
NA	NA	TRBV4-1	TRBJ2-7	CASSQDAGGEQYF	TGCGCCAGCAGCCAAGACGCCGGCGGGGAGCAGTACTTC
many	NA	TRBV28	TRBJ1-4	CASRANRVVGEKLFF	TGTGCCAGCAGAGCAAACAGGGTGGTAGGAGAAAAACTGTTTTTT
many	NA	TRBV20-1	TRBJ2-4	CSARGQEGNIQYF	TGCAGTGCTAGGGGGCAGGAAGGAAACATTCAGTACTTC
many	NA	TRBV5-4	TRBJ1-2	CASSLAYRDGYTF	TGTGCCAGCAGCTTGGCGTACAGGGATGGCTACACCTTC
many	TRBD2	TRBV6-5	TRBJ2-4	CASSYSNPGAGGKNIQYF	TGTGCCAGCAGTTACTCGAATCCGGGGGCGGGAGGCAAAAACATTCAGTACTTC
few	NA	TRBV19	TRBJ1-1	CASSGRVNTEAFF	TGTGCCAGTAGTGGAAGGGTGAACACTGAAGCTTTCTTT
NA	NA	TRBV3-1	TRBJ2-7	CASSQDSGLIGLGRFPYEQYF	TGTGCCAGCAGCCAAGACAGCGGTTTGATAGGGCTGGGCAGGTTCCCCTACGAGCAGTACTTC
many	NA	TRBV12-3/TRBV12-4	TRBJ1-4	CASSEGFNEKLFF	TGTGCCAGCTCTGAAGGGTTTAATGAAAAACTGTTTTTT
NA	TRBD2	TRBV10-3	TRBJ2-7	CAITPGLARHYEQYF	TGTGCCATCACCCCTGGACTAGCGAGACACTACGAGCAGTACTTC
many	NA	TRBV2	TRBJ2-7	CASSERVLFYEQYF	TGTGCCAGCAGTGAAAGGGTCTTATTCTACGAGCAGTACTTC
NA	TRBD1	TRBV18	TRBJ1-5	CASSATGGAGNQPQHF	TGTGCCAGCTCAGCAACAGGGGGCGCGGGCAATCAGCCCCAGCATTTT
NA	NA	TRBV28	TRBJ1-6	CASSLDLNSPLHF	TGTGCCAGCAGTTTAGACCTGAATTCACCCCTCCACTTT
once	TRBD2	TRBV28	TRBJ2-3	CASGGTSGWGKASTDTQYF	TGTGCCAGCGGGGGGACTAGCGGGTGGGGGAAGGCGAGCACAGATACGCAGTATTTT
NA	TRBD1	TRBV18	TRBJ1-4	CASSHRTGGNEKLFF	TGTGCCAGCTCCCATCGGACAGGGGGGAATGAAAAACTGTTTTTT
NA	NA	TRBV6-1	TRBJ2-3	CASSGPGADTQYF	TGTGCCAGCAGTGGGCCTGGCGCAGATACGCAGTATTTT
once	NA	TRBV12-3/TRBV12-4	TRBJ1-5	CASQYGNQPQHF	TGTGCCAGCCAGTATGGGAATCAGCCCCAGCATTTT
many	NA	TRBV12-3/TRBV12-4	TRBJ2-7	CASSLGPYYEQYF	TGTGCCAGCAGTTTAGGGCCCTACTACGAGCAGTACTTC
many	TRBD1	TRBV28	TRBJ2-7	CASSPRQGGHEQYF	TGTGCCAGCAGTCCCCGACAGGGTGGCCACGAGCAGTACTTC
NA	NA	TRBV20-1	TRBJ2-7	CSAGRPYSYEQYF	TGCAGTGCTGGAAGACCTTACTCCTACGAGCAGTACTTC
NA	NA	TRBV5-1	TRBJ1-2	CASSLDPDYYGYTF	TGCGCCAGCAGCTTGGACCCAGACTACTATGGCTACACCTTC
many	NA	TRBV7-9	TRBJ1-4	CASSHGQHGLTNEKLFF	TGTGCCAGCAGCCACGGGCAGCACGGCCTTACTAATGAAAAACTGTTTTTT
NA	TRBD2	TRBV3-1	TRBJ2-7	CASSQLGGRLYEQYF	TGTGCCAGCAGCCAGCTAGGCGGGAGGTTATACGAGCAGTACTTC
NA	NA	TRBV20-1	TRBJ1-3	CSARVLDSGNTIYF	TGCAGTGCTAGGGTTTTAGACTCTGGAAACACCATATATTTT
many	TRBD1	TRBV7-8	TRBJ2-7	CASSRGTGLYEQYF	TGTGCCAGCAGCCGTGGGACAGGGTTGTACGAGCAGTACTTC
NA	NA	TRBV10-3	TRBJ2-7	CAINDSLQTYEQYF	TGTGCCATCAATGACTCCCTCCAAACCTACGAGCAGTACTTC
few	NA	TRBV6-1	TRBJ1-2	CATQRDGNYGYTF	TGTGCCACCCAGAGGGACGGGAACTATGGCTACACCTTC
NA	TRBD1	TRBV5-1	TRBJ1-6	CASSPTGEGSPLHF	TGCGCCAGCAGCCCAACAGGGGAGGGATCACCCCTCCACTTT
many	TRBD1	TRBV3-1	TRBJ1-1	CASSLNRGQRNTEAFF	TGTGCCAGCAGCCTGAACAGGGGACAAAGGAACACTGAAGCTTTCTTT
few	TRBD1	TRBV10-3	TRBJ2-3	CAITEGAQRDTQYF	TGTGCCATCACCGAGGGGGCCCAGCGGGATACGCAGTATTTT
NA	TRBD2	TRBV4-3	TRBJ2-2	CASSLRWTSGGAGELFF	TGCGCCAGCAGCTTGCGCTGGACTAGCGGAGGAGCCGGGGAGCTGTTTTTT
few	NA	TRBV6-2/TRBV6-3	TRBJ2-6	CASSPARSGANVLTF	TGTGCCAGCAGCCCCGCCCGCTCTGGGGCCAACGTCCTGACTTTC
NA	TRBD1	TRBV5-1	TRBJ1-1	CASSPGDRGLDTEAFF	TGCGCCAGCAGCCCAGGGGACAGGGGGCTGGACACTGAAGCTTTCTTT
many	NA	TRBV12-3/TRBV12-4	TRBJ2-2	CASSSSGTANTGELFF	TGTGCCAGCAGTTCATCCGGGACGGCGAACACCGGGGAGCTGTTTTTT